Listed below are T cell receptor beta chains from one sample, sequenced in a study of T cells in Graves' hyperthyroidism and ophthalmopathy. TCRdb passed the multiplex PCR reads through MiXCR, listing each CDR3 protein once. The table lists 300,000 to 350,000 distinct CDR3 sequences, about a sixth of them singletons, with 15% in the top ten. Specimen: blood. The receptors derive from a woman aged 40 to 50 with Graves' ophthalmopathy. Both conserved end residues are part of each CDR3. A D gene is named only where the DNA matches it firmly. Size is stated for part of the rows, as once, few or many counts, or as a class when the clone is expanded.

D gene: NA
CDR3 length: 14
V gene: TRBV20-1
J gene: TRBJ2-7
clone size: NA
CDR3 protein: CSARDTWGLYEQYF
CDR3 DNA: TGCAGTGCTAGAGATACATGGGGGCTGTACGAGCAGTACTTC

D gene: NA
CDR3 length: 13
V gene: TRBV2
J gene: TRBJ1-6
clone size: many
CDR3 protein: CASSESWGSPLHF
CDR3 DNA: TGTGCCAGCAGTGAATCCTGGGGTTCACCCCTCCACTTT

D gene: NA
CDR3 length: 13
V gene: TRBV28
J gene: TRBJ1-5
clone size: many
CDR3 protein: CASSLVRVRPQHF
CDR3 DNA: TGTGCCAGCAGTTTAGTCAGGGTCCGTCCCCAGCATTTT

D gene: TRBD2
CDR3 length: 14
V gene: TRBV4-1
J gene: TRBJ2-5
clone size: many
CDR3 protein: CASSLGTSRETQYF
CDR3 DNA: TGCGCCAGCAGCCTAGGGACTAGCCGAGAGACCCAGTACTTC

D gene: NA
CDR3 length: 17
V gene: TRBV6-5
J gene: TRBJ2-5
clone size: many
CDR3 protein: CASSYSIGGVAQETQYF
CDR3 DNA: TGTGCCAGCAGTTACTCGATTGGCGGGGTAGCCCAAGAGACCCAGTACTTC

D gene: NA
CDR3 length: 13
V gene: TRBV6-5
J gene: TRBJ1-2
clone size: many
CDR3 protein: CASSLYRQDGYTF
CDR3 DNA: TGTGCCAGCAGTTTATACCGACAGGATGGCTACACCTTC

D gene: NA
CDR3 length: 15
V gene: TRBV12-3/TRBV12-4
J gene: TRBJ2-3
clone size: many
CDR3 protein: CASTPFQSSTDTQYF
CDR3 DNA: TGTGCCAGCACCCCCTTCCAGTCTAGCACAGATACGCAGTATTTT

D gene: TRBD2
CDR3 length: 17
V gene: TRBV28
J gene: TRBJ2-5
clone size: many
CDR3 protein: CASSTRDPREGQETQYF
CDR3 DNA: TGTGCCAGCAGTACCCGAGACCCGCGGGAGGGCCAAGAGACCCAGTACTTC

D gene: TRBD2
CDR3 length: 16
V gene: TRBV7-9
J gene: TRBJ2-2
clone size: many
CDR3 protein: CASSSILAGITGELFF
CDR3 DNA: TGTGCCAGCAGCTCGATACTAGCGGGAATCACCGGGGAGCTGTTTTTT

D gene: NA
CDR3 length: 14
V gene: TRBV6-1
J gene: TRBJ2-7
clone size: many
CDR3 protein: CASRPGTPTYEQYF
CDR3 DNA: TGTGCCAGCAGACCAGGGACCCCAACTTACGAGCAGTACTTC

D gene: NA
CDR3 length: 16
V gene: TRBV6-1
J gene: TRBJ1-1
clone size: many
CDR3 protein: CASSERRGNQNTEAFF
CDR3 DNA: TGTGCCAGCAGTGAAAGGAGGGGGAATCAGAACACTGAAGCTTTCTTT

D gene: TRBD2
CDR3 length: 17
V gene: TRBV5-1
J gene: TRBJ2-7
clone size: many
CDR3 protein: CASSLTPGLAGVREQYF
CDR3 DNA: TGCGCCAGCAGCTTGACACCGGGACTAGCGGGAGTTCGCGAGCAGTACTTC

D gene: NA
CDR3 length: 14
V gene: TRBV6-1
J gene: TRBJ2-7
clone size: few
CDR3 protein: CASRDNPPTYEQYF
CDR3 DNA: TGTGCCAGCAGAGACAATCCACCGACCTACGAGCAGTACTTC

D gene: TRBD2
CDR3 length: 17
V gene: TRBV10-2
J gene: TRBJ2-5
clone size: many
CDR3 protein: CASTPRLVAGQQETQYF
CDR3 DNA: TGCGCCAGCACCCCGAGACTAGTAGCGGGACAACAAGAGACCCAGTACTTC

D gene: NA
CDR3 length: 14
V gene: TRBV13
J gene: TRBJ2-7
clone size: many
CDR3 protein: CASSLKPDPYEQYF
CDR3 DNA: TGTGCCAGCAGCCTAAAACCCGACCCCTACGAGCAGTACTTC

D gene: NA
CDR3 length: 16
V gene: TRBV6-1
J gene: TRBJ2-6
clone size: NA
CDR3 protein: CASSHPTGTGANVLTF
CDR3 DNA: TGTGCCAGCAGTCATCCGACAGGTACTGGGGCCAACGTCCTGACTTTC

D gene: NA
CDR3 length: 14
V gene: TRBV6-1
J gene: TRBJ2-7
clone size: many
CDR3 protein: CASRRQVFSYEQYF
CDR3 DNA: TGTGCCAGCAGACGTCAGGTTTTCTCCTACGAGCAGTACTTC

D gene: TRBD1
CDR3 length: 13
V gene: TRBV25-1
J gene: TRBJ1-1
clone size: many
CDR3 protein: CASGRQGDTEAFF
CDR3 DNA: TGTGCCAGCGGCAGACAGGGGGACACTGAAGCTTTCTTT

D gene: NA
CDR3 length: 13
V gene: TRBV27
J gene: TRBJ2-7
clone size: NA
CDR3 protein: CASSTAPTYEQYF
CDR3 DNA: TGTGCCAGCAGTACAGCGCCAACCTACGAGCAGTACTTC

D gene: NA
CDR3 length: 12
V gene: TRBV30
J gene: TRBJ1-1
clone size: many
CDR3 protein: CAWSEEDTEAFF
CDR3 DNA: TGTGCCTGGAGTGAGGAGGACACTGAAGCTTTCTTT

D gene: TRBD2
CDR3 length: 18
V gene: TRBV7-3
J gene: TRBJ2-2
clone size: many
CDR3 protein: CASSPRTSGRSNTGELFF
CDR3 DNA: TGTGCCAGCAGCCCCCGGACTAGCGGGAGGTCGAACACCGGGGAGCTGTTTTTT

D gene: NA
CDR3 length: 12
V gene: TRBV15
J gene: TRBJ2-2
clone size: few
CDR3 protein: CATSRGTGELFF
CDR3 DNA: TGTGCCACCAGCAGGGGGACCGGGGAGCTGTTTTTT

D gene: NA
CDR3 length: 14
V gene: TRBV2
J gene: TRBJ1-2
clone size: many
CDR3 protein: CASSEVGQNYGYTF
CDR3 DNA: TGTGCCAGCAGTGAAGTAGGACAGAACTATGGCTACACCTTC

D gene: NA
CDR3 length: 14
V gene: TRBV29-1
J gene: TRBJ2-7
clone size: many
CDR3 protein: CSVDAAGNSYEQYF
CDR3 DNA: TGCAGCGTTGATGCTGCAGGGAACTCCTACGAGCAGTACTTC

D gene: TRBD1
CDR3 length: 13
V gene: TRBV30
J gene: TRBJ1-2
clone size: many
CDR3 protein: CAWSSGGGYGYTF
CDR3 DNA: TGTGCCTGGAGCTCAGGGGGCGGGTATGGCTACACCTTC

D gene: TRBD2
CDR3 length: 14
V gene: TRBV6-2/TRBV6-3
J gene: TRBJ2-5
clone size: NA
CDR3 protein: CASSISGGAETQYF
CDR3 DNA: TGTGCCAGCAGTATTAGCGGGGGGGCGGAGACCCAGTACTTC

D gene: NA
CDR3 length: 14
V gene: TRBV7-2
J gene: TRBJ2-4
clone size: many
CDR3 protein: CASSLAGGRNIQYF
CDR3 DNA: TGTGCCAGCAGCTTAGCGGGAGGTAGAAACATTCAGTACTTC

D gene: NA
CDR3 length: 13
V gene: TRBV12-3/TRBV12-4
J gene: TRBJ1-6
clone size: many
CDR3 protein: CASTTTRESPLHF
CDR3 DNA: TGTGCCAGCACCACTACCAGGGAATCACCCCTCCACTTT

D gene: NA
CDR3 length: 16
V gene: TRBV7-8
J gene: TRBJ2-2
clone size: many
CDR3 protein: CASSLIDPSNTGELFF
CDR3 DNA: TGTGCCAGCAGCTTAATAGACCCCTCGAACACCGGGGAGCTGTTTTTT

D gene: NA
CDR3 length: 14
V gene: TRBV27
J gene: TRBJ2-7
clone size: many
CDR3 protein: CASSLAGQSYEQYF
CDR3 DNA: TGTGCCAGCAGTTTAGCAGGGCAGTCCTACGAGCAGTACTTC

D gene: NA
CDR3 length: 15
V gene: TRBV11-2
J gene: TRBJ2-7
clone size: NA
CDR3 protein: CASSLESGFVSEQYF
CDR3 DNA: TGTGCCAGCAGCTTAGAATCCGGGTTCGTTTCTGAGCAGTACTTC

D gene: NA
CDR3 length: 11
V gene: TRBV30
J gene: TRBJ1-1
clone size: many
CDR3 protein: CAWGWNTEAFF
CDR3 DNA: TGTGCCTGGGGTTGGAACACTGAAGCTTTCTTT

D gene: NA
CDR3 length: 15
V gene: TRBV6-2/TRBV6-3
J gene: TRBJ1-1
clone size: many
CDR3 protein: CASKISSGDNTEAFF
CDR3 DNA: TGTGCCAGCAAGATCTCGTCAGGAGATAACACTGAAGCTTTCTTT

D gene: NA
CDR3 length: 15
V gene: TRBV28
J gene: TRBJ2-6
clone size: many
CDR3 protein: CASSFRPTGANVLTF
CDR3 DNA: TGTGCCAGCAGTTTTAGACCCACGGGGGCCAACGTCCTGACTTTC

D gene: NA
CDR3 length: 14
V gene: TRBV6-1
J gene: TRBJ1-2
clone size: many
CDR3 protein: CASIGGRGSYGYTF
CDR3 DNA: TGTGCCAGCATCGGGGGTAGGGGCTCCTATGGCTACACCTTC

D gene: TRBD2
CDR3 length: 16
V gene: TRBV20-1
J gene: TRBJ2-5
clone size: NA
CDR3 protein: CSARDVGTSGRETQYF
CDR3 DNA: TGCAGTGCTAGAGATGTCGGGACTAGCGGGAGGGAGACCCAGTACTTC

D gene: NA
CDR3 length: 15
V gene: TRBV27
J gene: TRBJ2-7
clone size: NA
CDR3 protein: CASALGKGASYEQCF
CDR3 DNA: TGTGCCAGCGCGCTTGGGAAAGGGGCGAGCTACGAGCAGTGCTTC

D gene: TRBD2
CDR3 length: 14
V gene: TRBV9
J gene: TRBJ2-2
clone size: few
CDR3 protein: CASSVSGGTGELFF
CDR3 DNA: TGTGCCAGCAGCGTTAGCGGGGGTACCGGGGAGCTGTTTTTT

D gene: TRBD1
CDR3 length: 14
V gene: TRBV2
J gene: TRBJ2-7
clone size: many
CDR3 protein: CASSVGGQGYEQYF
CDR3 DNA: TGTGCCAGCAGTGTCGGGGGACAGGGCTACGAGCAGTACTTC

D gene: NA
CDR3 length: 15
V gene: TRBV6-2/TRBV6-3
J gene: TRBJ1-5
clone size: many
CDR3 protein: CASSSGRLSNQPQHF
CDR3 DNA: TGTGCCAGCAGTTCGGGACGTCTTAGCAATCAGCCCCAGCATTTT

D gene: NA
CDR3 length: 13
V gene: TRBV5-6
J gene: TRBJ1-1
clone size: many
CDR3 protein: CASSLAPGAEAFF
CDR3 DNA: TGTGCCAGCAGCTTGGCCCCTGGGGCCGAAGCTTTCTTT